These T cell receptor beta chains were read from a single sample in a study of memory CD4+ T cells and cytomegalovirus serostatus. The repertoire was sequenced with immunoSEQ multiplex PCR; TCRdb's copy has only in-frame clones and lacks some. The table has about 29,000 clones, about 80% seen once. Sequencing input: memory CD4+ T cells from blood. These receptors came from an adult in good health and CMV-seronegative. Each CDR3 is given with its conserved first and last residue. A D gene is named only where the DNA matches it firmly.

v_call: TRBV7-2
d_call: -
j_call: TRBJ1-5
cdr3_aa: CASSSRDSNQPQHF

v_call: TRBV29-1
d_call: -
j_call: TRBJ1-2
cdr3_aa: CSALSGSYGYTF

v_call: TRBV7-9
d_call: -
j_call: TRBJ1-2
cdr3_aa: CASSPRGEGVYGYTF

v_call: TRBV20-1
d_call: -
j_call: TRBJ1-2
cdr3_aa: CSAAEYGYTF

v_call: TRBV9
d_call: -
j_call: TRBJ1-3
cdr3_aa: CASSVGTVSGNTIYF

v_call: TRBV7-3
d_call: -
j_call: TRBJ1-1
cdr3_aa: CASSLGSPRDTEAFF

v_call: TRBV7-9
d_call: -
j_call: TRBJ2-6
cdr3_aa: CASSSQGGGANVLTF

v_call: TRBV28
d_call: TRBD1
j_call: TRBJ2-7
cdr3_aa: CATGQGILREQYF

v_call: TRBV4-1
d_call: TRBD1
j_call: TRBJ2-5
cdr3_aa: CASSHGQDETQYF

v_call: TRBV9
d_call: TRBD1
j_call: TRBJ2-2
cdr3_aa: CASTVQGMGGELFF

v_call: TRBV2
d_call: -
j_call: TRBJ1-1
cdr3_aa: CASWGDLNTEAFF